The present T cell receptor beta chain was sequenced within a study of T cells in localized non-small cell lung cancer. Germline CDR1 and CDR2: LGHNA and YNFKEQ. The CDR3 spans 15 residues. Trimming shortened V by 1 base and J by 2 bases, and 12 bases separated the two germline ends. Study conclusions and caveats: Adjacent lung held a median approximately 50 of the top 100 tumor clones. Elevated blood T cell density was associated with longer overall survival.

Sequencing used immunoSEQ multiplex PCR; TCRdb keeps in-frame clones, though not all of them. The sample lists around 50,000 clones; around 86% were seen once. This clone was seen only a few times. Its antigen is not known. The specimen comprised peripheral blood, sampled before any cancer treatment. The rearrangement uses TRBV4-2 and TRBJ2-7, with a possible D match to TRBD2 (6 bases). This receptor was identified in a female donor aged 60 or older with stage II squamous cell lung carcinoma. CDR3 amino acids: CASSQVAGPPYEQYF. The DNA of the CDR3 is TGTGCCAGCAGCCAAGTGGCGGGGCCCCCCTACGAGCAGTACTTC.